The count of the clone carrying this T cell receptor beta chain is one. This specimen comes from a study of T cell responses to AZD1222 COVID-19 vaccine. The CDR3 length is 16 residues. The germline CDR1 and CDR2 sequences are MDHEN and SYDVKM. Trimming pared 5 bases from V and 4 bases from J, leaving 18 bases between. Generated by immunoSEQ multiplex PCR, the TCRdb table keeps only in-frame clones and is missing some. This repertoire shows about 120,000 clones, more than 85% found once; its top ten account for 7.5% to 8%. The specimen was peripheral blood, collected on day 0 of AZD1222 vaccination. The chain has TRBV28 and TRBJ1-3; no clear D. This clonotype was obtained from an adult in good health. CDR3 sequence: CASSPASGSEGNTIYF. CDR3 nucleotide sequence: TGTGCCAGCAGTCCAGCGTCTGGGTCCGAAGGAAACACCATATATTTT.